The 16 T cell receptor beta chains presented below share a single source sample, sequenced in a study of blood T cell repertoires in COVID-19. Clones were sequenced by immunoSEQ multiplex PCR, and TCRdb holds only the in-frame ones, with some missing. The data show tens of thousands of clones, around 88% seen once. Sequencing was done on a sample of peripheral blood. These receptors all stem from an elderly woman with acute or convalescent COVID-19.

This clone was seen a single time. Compared with germline, one end of the junction differs, possibly owing to a read error. The chain employs TRBV2 and TRBJ2-6, with D possibly matching TRBD1 (6 bases). This CDR3 has 15 amino acids. CDR1 SNHLY and CDR2 FYNNEI come from the germline V gene. CDR3 loop: CASSRQVAGANVPTF. CDR3 nucleotides: TGTGCCAGCAGTAGACAGGTGGCTGGGGCCAACGTCCCGACTTTC.

This rearrangement joins TRBV7-9 to TRBJ1-2, with D tentatively TRBD1 (6 bases). Germline V gene lookup returns CDR1 SEHNR and CDR2 FQNEAQ (reference sequence). V was cut by 7 bases and J by 8 bases, with 17 bases left in between. The CDR3 has 13 amino acids. In nucleotides, the CDR3 is TGTGCCAGCACCTTGGGGGGCGCTCCGGGCTACACCTTC. The encoded protein is CASTLGGAPGYTF.

J is TRBJ2-3 and V is TRBV15, with D unresolved. Trimming took 2 bases from V and 5 from J, leaving 17 bases between them. The CDR3 loop spans 16 amino acids. Germline V gene lookup returns CDR1 LNHNV and CDR2 YYDKDF (reference sequence). The CDR3 DNA reads TGTGCCACCAGCAGAATAGCTCAGTTAACCCTAGATACGCAGTATTTT. Amino acid sequence: CATSRIAQLTLDTQYF.

The rearrangement joins TRBV5-1 to TRBJ1-4; no reliable D call. The CDR3 extends over 16 amino acids. Germline values: CDR1 SGHRS, CDR2 YFSETQ. The V and J ends lost 4 bases and 2 bases respectively, with 15 bases between them. The CDR3 DNA reads TGCGCCAGCAGCCTGAGGGTGGGGATTACTAATGAAAAACTGTTTTTT. It codes for CASSLRVGITNEKLFF.

V is TRBV2 and J is TRBJ1-4, with D uncertain. The V end lost 6 bases, the J end lost 0 bases, and 11 bases lay between the germline ends. Germline V CDR1 and CDR2: SNHLY, FYNNEI. The CDR3 is made up of 15 amino acids. The DNA for the CDR3 is TGTGCCAGCAGCGGGGTAGGGCCAACTAATGAAAAACTGTTTTTT. It specifies CASSGVGPTNEKLFF. Based on the CDR3 plus reference TRBV2 and TRBJ1-4, the full variable domain is EPEVTQTPSHQVTQMGQEVILRCVPISNHLYFYWYRQILGQKVEFLVSFYNNEISEKSEIFDDQFSVERPDGSNFTLKIRSTKLEDSAMYFCASSGVGPTNEKLFFGSGTQLSVL.

This rearrangement joins TRBV14 to TRBJ1-6; D not certain. This CDR3 comprises 16 residues. The V gene lost 0 bases and the J gene lost 6 bases, with 12 bases spanning the gap. Germline CDR1 SGHDN, CDR2 FVKESK. The CDR3 loop reads CASSQELAMGNSPLHF. In DNA, the CDR3 is TGTGCCAGCAGCCAAGAACTAGCCATGGGTAATTCACCCCTCCACTTT. The complete variable domain, with remaining parts taken from reference TRBV14 and TRBJ1-6, reads EAGVTQFPSHSVIEKGQTVTLRCDPISGHDNLYWYRRVMGKEIKFLLHFVKESKQDESGMPNNRFLAERTGGTYSTLKVQPAELEDSGVYFCASSQELAMGNSPLHFGNGTRLTVT.

The V call is TRBV7-2, the J call TRBJ2-5; TRBD2 matches 9 bases. The trim removed 2 bases at V and 5 bases at J, leaving 9 bases unmatched. The CDR3 loop spans 16 amino acids. The germline gives CDR1 SGHTA, CDR2 FQGNSA. DNA for the CDR3: TGTGCCAGCAGCTTATCTACGGCGGGAGGGGGTGAGACCCAGTACTTC. It encodes CASSLSTAGGGETQYF.

The chain uses TRBV19 and TRBJ1-2; TRBD1 agrees at 11 bases. J gave up 4 bases and V 6 bases, and 10 bases lay outside the gene matches. Germline V gene sequence: CDR1 LNHDA, CDR2 SQIVND (reference sequence). This CDR3 has 16 amino acids. CDR3: CASSRLPGQGGYGYTF. The DNA for the CDR3 is TGTGCCAGTAGCAGACTTCCGGGACAGGGGGGCTATGGCTACACCTTC.

This clone occurred many times. The CDR3 DNA reads as TGTGCCACCAACGACAGGGCCACAGATACGCAGTATTTT. Translation gives CATNDRATDTQYF. The chain has TRBV6-5 and TRBJ2-3, with 7 bases aligning to TRBD1. The CDR3 contains 13 residues. Germline CDR1 and CDR2: MNHEY and SVGAGI. Trimming took 10 bases from V and 2 from J; bases not matched to a gene: 6.

V and J are TRBV2 and TRBJ1-3, with D unresolved. With 5 bases removed from V and 3 bases from J, the gap between germline ends came to 5 bases. CDR3 size: 12 residues. Germline V lookup: CDR1 SNHLY, CDR2 FYNNEI. CDR3 coding DNA: TGTGCCAGCAGTTTCAGTGGAAACACCATATATTTT. Its translation is CASSFSGNTIYF.

V and J are TRBV2 and TRBJ1-5; D not resolved. V lost 6 bases to trimming and J lost 3 bases, with 6 bases between them. Looked up from germline, CDR1 is SNHLY and CDR2 is FYNNEI. The CDR3 totals 12 residues. The CDR3 nucleotides read TGTGCCAGCAGGGAGGCCAATCAGCCCCAGCATTTT. As protein: CASREANQPQHF. Supplemented by reference TRBV2 and TRBJ1-5, the full variable domain reads EPEVTQTPSHQVTQMGQEVILRCVPISNHLYFYWYRQILGQKVEFLVSFYNNEISEKSEIFDDQFSVERPDGSNFTLKIRSTKLEDSAMYFCASREANQPQHFGDGTRLSIL.

This chain joins TRBV6-5 and TRBJ1-3, with D unclear. The germline V gene has CDR1 MNHEY and CDR2 SVGAGI. V gave up 6 bases and J gave up 3 bases, with 12 bases separating them. The CDR3 is 14 amino acids. The DNA for the CDR3 is TGTGCCAGCAGCCCGACACCAGATGGAAACACCATATATTTT. It encodes CASSPTPDGNTIYF.

The V and J genes are TRBV5-1 and TRBJ1-1; D may be TRBD1 (6 bases). The CDR3 has 14 residues. Germline V lookup: CDR1 SGHRS, CDR2 YFSETQ. Trimming removed 0 bases from V and 8 bases from J, with 14 bases in between. The CDR3 sequence: CASSLGQAVGEAFF. The DNA of the CDR3 is TGCGCCAGCAGCTTGGGACAGGCTGTGGGGGAAGCTTTCTTT. Full variable domain (outside the CDR3, taken from reference TRBV5-1 and TRBJ1-1): KAGVTQTPRYLIKTRGQQVTLSCSPISGHRSVSWYQQTPGQGLQFLFEYFSETQRNKGNFPGRFSGRQFSNSRSEMNVSTLELGDSALYLCASSLGQAVGEAFFGQGTRLTVV.

V and J are TRBV5-1 and TRBJ2-3, with a weak D call TRBD1 (6 bases). The CDR3 sequence is 15 residues long. Trimming took off 8 bases at V and 1 base at J, with 17 bases between the two ends. Looked up from germline, CDR1 is SGHRS and CDR2 is YFSETQ. CDR3 DNA: TGCGCCAGGTTCTCCCTAGGGACACGCACAGATACGCAGTATTTT. Its protein product is CARFSLGTRTDTQYF.

This clone was seen just once. The chain links TRBV23-1 to TRBJ1-2, with 9 bases that match TRBD1. TRBV23-1 belongs to the ORF category, with a function that is uncertain. The V segment lost 7 bases and the J segment 8 bases; nucleotides outside the gene matches: 14. This CDR3 region has 15 residues. The DNA of the CDR3 is TGCGCCAGCACCAGAAAGGGACAGGGAGAATGGGGCTACACCTTC. It codes for CASTRKGQGEWGYTF.

V usage is TRBV18 and J usage is TRBJ1-2, with a tentative D call TRBD1 (5 bases). Trimming shortened V by 3 bases and J by 8 bases, and 13 bases separated the two germline ends. CDR3 size: 13 residues. Germline V gene lookup returns CDR1 KGHSH and CDR2 LQKENI. Here the CDR3 DNA reads TGTGCCAGCTCACCCGACCAGGGTTCCGGCTACACCTTC. It codes for CASSPDQGSGYTF.